This entry lists 9 T cell receptor beta chains sequenced from one sample in a study of blood T cell repertoires in COVID-19. Profiled with immunoSEQ multiplex PCR; TCRdb holds only in-frame clones, not every one. The sample has 140,000 to 150,000 clones; approximately 91% are singletons. Material for sequencing was peripheral blood. The receptor set was obtained from a human donor in a cohort sampled during active COVID-19.

The genes are TRBV7-2 and TRBJ1-6, with D possibly being TRBD1 (5 bases). This CDR3 is built from 15 residues. The germline V gene has CDR1 SGHTA and CDR2 FQGNSA. The V end lost 0 bases, the J end lost 2 bases, and 5 bases lay between the germline ends. In nucleotides, the CDR3 is TGTGCCAGCAGCTTAGCAGGGGCCTATAATTCACCCCTCCACTTT. This translates into CASSLAGAYNSPLHF.

The chain joins TRBV28 to TRBJ1-3; tentatively, D is TRBD1 (6 bases). V was shortened by 9 bases and J by 1 base, with 16 bases between the two germline ends. The CDR3 has 15 amino acids. CDR1 and CDR2 from the germline V gene are MDHEN and SYDVKM. The CDR3, as DNA: TGTGCCAGTCAAAGGTGGCAGGGGTCTGGAAACACCATATATTTT. Translation: CASQRWQGSGNTIYF. The whole variable domain, filled in from reference TRBV28 and TRBJ1-3, reads DVKVTQSSRYLVKRTGEKVFLECVQDMDHENMFWYRQDPGLGLRLIYFSYDVKMKEKGDIPEGYSVSREKKERFSLILESASTNQTSMYLCASQRWQGSGNTIYFGEGSWLTVV.

The chain links TRBV9 to TRBJ1-3, with TRBD1 matching over 7 bases. The CDR3 has 15 residues. J lost 0 bases, V lost 3 bases, and 3 bases had no gene match. The germline V gene has CDR1 SGDLS and CDR2 YYNGEE. The chain's CDR3 is CASSAGQSSGNTIYF. CDR3 coding DNA: TGTGCCAGCAGCGCGGGACAGAGCTCTGGAAACACCATATATTTT.

V gene TRBV3-1 (or the pseudogene TRBV3-2) combines with J gene TRBJ2-6; no firm D call. The CDR3 sequence is 15 residues long. Germline assignment: CDR1 LGHDT and CDR2 YNNKEL (reference sequence). V shed 4 bases and J shed 1 base, with 8 bases lying between them. CDR3 residues: CASSPTRSGANVLTF. The CDR3 nucleotides read TGTGCCAGCAGCCCGACAAGGTCTGGGGCCAACGTCCTGACTTTC.

The J gene is TRBJ2-1, the V gene TRBV6-2 or TRBV6-3, with 13 bases matching TRBD2. Losses at the gene ends were 2 bases for V and 8 bases for J; bases not matched to a gene: 15. Germline V gene data show CDR1 as MNHEY and CDR2 as SVGEGT. The CDR3 sequence is 19 residues long. CDR3 amino acids: CASSYGGWTSGSVRDEQFF. DNA for the CDR3: TGTGCCAGCAGTTACGGAGGGTGGACTAGCGGGAGCGTAAGGGATGAGCAGTTCTTC.

The gene calls are TRBV5-1 and TRBJ1-2; no firm D call. V lost 5 bases, J lost 2 bases, and 7 bases lay in between. The CDR3 loop spans 12 amino acids. Germline CDR1 reads SGHRS; CDR2 reads YFSETQ. DNA of the CDR3: TGCGCCAGCAGTGGCAGGAACTATGGCTACACCTTC. Amino acids: CASSGRNYGYTF.

This clone occurred once. The chain carries TRBV28 and TRBJ2-1, with TRBD2 matching over 11 bases. CDR3 length: 20 amino acids. CDR1 and CDR2 (germline): MDHEN, SYDVKM. The junction had 13 bases not matched to a gene; V was cut back by 3 bases and J by 0 bases. The CDR3 is CASSFLASGGPPSSYNEQFF. In DNA form, the CDR3 reads TGTGCCAGCAGTTTTTTGGCTAGCGGGGGGCCCCCGAGCTCCTACAATGAGCAGTTCTTC.

In its sample, this clone was seen a few times. The J gene is TRBJ1-6, the V gene TRBV30; perhaps TRBD1 as D (5 bases). Germline V gene sequence: CDR1 GTSNPN, CDR2 SVGIG (reference sequence). The V gene lost 8 bases and the J gene lost 0 bases, with 14 bases spanning the gap. The CDR3 extends over 15 amino acids. This CDR3 is CAGDSSSSYNSPLHF. The CDR3, as DNA: TGTGCCGGCGACAGCTCGAGCTCCTATAATTCACCCCTCCACTTT.

J is TRBJ1-4 and V is TRBV5-1; TRBD1 is a possible D gene (6 bases). Looked up from germline, CDR1 is SGHRS and CDR2 is YFSETQ. This CDR3 contains 17 residues. Deletions cut 3 bases from V and 7 bases from J, with 22 bases between. CDR3: CASSYQGQQESGEKLFF. Here the CDR3 DNA reads TGCGCCAGCAGCTATCAAGGACAGCAAGAATCGGGTGAAAAACTGTTTTTT.